The 3 T cell receptor beta chains in this list originate from one sample, sequenced in a study of monozygotic twins with inflammatory bowel disease. TCRdb re-called the 5' RACE reads, yielding one record per CDR3 amino acid sequence without DNA. The sample has about 85,000 distinct CDR3 sequences; the top ten hold approximately 7.4%. Source material: blood. All receptors derive from a human donor with ulcerative colitis or Crohn's disease, or a healthy co-twin of an affected twin (not recorded which).

This chain's CDR3 is CSARSGGGNSPLHF. This rearrangement joins TRBV20-1 to TRBJ1-6. This CDR3 is 14 amino acids long. CDR1 and CDR2 from the germline V gene are DFQATT and SNEGSKA (reference sequence).

The V call is TRBV12-3 or TRBV12-4, the J call TRBJ2-3; TCRdb's D call, TRBD1, is unchecked because there is no DNA. The CDR3 totals 16 residues. The CDR3 loop reads CASTSPKGPSTDTQYF.

The genes are TRBV6-2 or TRBV6-3 and TRBJ1-5; TCRdb calls TRBD1, which cannot be checked without DNA. The CDR3 loop spans 16 amino acids. Germline V CDR1 and CDR2: MNHEY, SVGEGT. This CDR3 reads CASSHMTGDNRQPQHF.